Below, 5 T cell receptor beta chains from the same sample are listed, as sequenced in a study of blood T cell repertoires in COVID-19. Clones were read by immunoSEQ multiplex PCR, and TCRdb kept only the in-frame ones, dropping some. The sample lists approximately 100,000 clones, roughly nine tenths occurring once. The source material was peripheral blood. Receptors originate from a man over 45 with acute or convalescent COVID-19.

CDR3 DNA: TGTGCCAGCAGTACAGGGAATCAGCCCCAGCATTTT. Translation: CASSTGNQPQHF. The chain employs TRBV28 and TRBJ1-5; TRBD1 is a possible D gene (6 bases). With 5 bases removed from V and 4 bases from J, the gap between germline ends came to 6 bases. The CDR3 is 12 residues long. CDR1 is MDHEN and CDR2 is SYDVKM in the germline V gene.

The chain is built from TRBV18 and TRBJ2-2, with 10 bases fitting TRBD1. Germline-derived CDR1 and CDR2 are KGHSH and LQKENI. This CDR3 region has 15 residues. Unmatched junction bases numbered 1, after V lost 4 bases and J lost 2 bases. CDR3 protein: CASSRTGGNTGELFF. The CDR3 nucleotides read TGTGCCAGCTCACGGACAGGGGGAAACACCGGGGAGCTGTTTTTT.

The chain joins TRBV18 to TRBJ2-7; tentatively, D is TRBD1 (6 bases). There are 11 residues in the CDR3. Germline V CDR1 and CDR2: KGHSH, LQKENI. V gave up 3 bases and J gave up 7 bases, with 7 bases separating them. CDR3 in amino acids: CASSPDREQYF. Here the CDR3 DNA reads TGTGCCAGCTCACCCGACAGGGAGCAGTACTTC.

The chain couples TRBV7-9 to TRBJ1-4, with D possibly TRBD1 on 5 matching bases. Germline V gene data show CDR1 as SEHNR and CDR2 as FQNEAQ (reference sequence). The CDR3 is made up of 14 amino acids. V dropped 5 bases and J dropped 4 bases, with 11 bases sitting between them. The CDR3 protein is CASSRGSGNEKLFF. The CDR3 nucleotides are TGTGCCAGCAGCCGGGGGTCTGGTAATGAAAAACTGTTTTTT.

The rearrangement joins TRBV19 to TRBJ2-1; TRBD2 is a possible D gene (6 bases). V lost 0 bases and J 2 bases, leaving 11 bases between the germline ends. Germline loops: CDR1 LNHDA, CDR2 SQIVND (reference sequence). The CDR3 extends over 16 amino acids. DNA for the CDR3: TGTGCCAGTAGTATAGATTCTTCTAGCGCCTACAATGAGCAGTTCTTC. Protein sequence: CASSIDSSSAYNEQFF.